The 25 T cell receptor beta chains in this list originate from one sample, sequenced in a study of T cells in Graves' hyperthyroidism and ophthalmopathy. Template material for amplifying TCR beta CDR3 regions consisted of RNA transcripts. The HTBI primer set served for first-round RT-PCR of the TCR CDR3. TCRdb re-derived calls from the multiplex PCR reads in MiXCR, one entry per CDR3 protein. This table has about 340,000 distinct CDR3 sequences, around 20% appearing once. The sample comprised blood. These receptors came from a woman aged 50 to 60 with Graves' hyperthyroidism.

This clonotype was detected ten times or more. V gene TRBV5-1 combines with J gene TRBJ2-3, with D possibly TRBD1 on 6 matching bases. The CDR3 contains 16 residues. Trimming took 0 bases from V and 0 from J, leaving 11 bases between them. The germline CDR1 and CDR2 sequences are SGHRS and YFSETQ. The CDR3 loop is CASSLEGRGSTDTQYF. In DNA, the CDR3 is TGCGCCAGCAGCTTGGAGGGCAGGGGTAGCACAGATACGCAGTATTTT.

In its sample, this clonotype was seen a few times. The V and J genes are TRBV11-3 and TRBJ2-3; 11 positions agree with TRBD2. The V gene's germline CDR1 is SGHNT and CDR2 YENEEA. The CDR3 runs 18 residues. Trimming took 5 bases from V and 1 from J; bases not matched to a gene: 11. The CDR3 coding sequence is TGTGCCAGCAGCGTAACCCCCCTAGCGGGGGGCCGCACAGATACGCAGTATTTT. It specifies CASSVTPLAGGRTDTQYF.

This clonotype was recorded at least ten times. The chain carries TRBV20-1 and TRBJ2-3; TRBD2 agrees at 8 bases. There are 15 residues in the CDR3. The germline V gene has CDR1 DFQATT and CDR2 SNEGSKA (reference sequence). The V gene end was trimmed by 6 bases and the J gene end by 1 base; junction bases not matched to a gene: 9. The CDR3 protein is CSAPGSGIGTDTQYF. The CDR3 nucleotides read TGCAGTGCCCCTGGTAGCGGGATCGGCACAGATACGCAGTATTTT.

The table lists this clonotype with a few counts. V gene TRBV3-1 combines with J gene TRBJ2-2, with 8 nucleotides matching TRBD1. The CDR3 sequence is 15 residues long. J was trimmed by 4 bases and V by 6 bases; bases with no gene match: 7. CDR1 LGHDT and CDR2 YNNKEL come from the germline V gene (reference sequence). The CDR3 DNA is TGTGCCAGCAGGATCAGGGGGCTCGGCACCGGGGAGCTGTTTTTT. The encoded protein is CASRIRGLGTGELFF.

This clonotype was observed at least ten times. The genes are TRBV5-1 and TRBJ2-4, with D perhaps TRBD1 (5 bases). Trimming cost V 4 bases and J 8 bases, with 13 bases left between them. Germline values: CDR1 SGHRS, CDR2 YFSETQ. The CDR3 totals 13 residues. The CDR3 sequence is CASSRTPVDIQYF. In DNA, the CDR3 is TGCGCCAGCAGCCGGACACCGGTCGACATTCAGTACTTC. The full variable domain, completed using reference TRBV5-1 and TRBJ2-4, is KAGVTQTPRYLIKTRGQQVTLSCSPISGHRSVSWYQQTPGQGLQFLFEYFSETQRNKGNFPGRFSGRQFSNSRSEMNVSTLELGDSALYLCASSRTPVDIQYFGAGTRLSVL.

This sequence joins TRBV12-3 or TRBV12-4 and TRBJ1-2; 8 bases line up with TRBD1. J was trimmed by 5 bases and V by 5 bases; bases with no gene match: 7. This CDR3 region has 14 residues. The chain's CDR3 is CASSQTGERYGYTF. DNA for the CDR3: TGTGCCAGCAGTCAGACAGGGGAAAGATATGGCTACACCTTC.

The sample holds many counts of this clonotype. J is TRBJ1-1 and V is TRBV11-1; D ambiguous. V lost 1 base and J lost 4, with 13 bases in between. Germline values: CDR1 SGHAT, CDR2 FQDESV (reference sequence). This CDR3 is built from 15 residues. CDR3 DNA: TGTGCCAGCAGCTTAGATTTCCGGGTTGGCACTGAAGCTTTCTTT. As protein: CASSLDFRVGTEAFF.

This chain connects TRBV10-3 to TRBJ1-2, with 7 positions matching TRBD1. Germline V CDR1 and CDR2: ENHRY, SYGVKD. The CDR3 spans 14 residues. Trimming at V came to 0 bases and at J to 4 bases, leaving 2 bases not matched to a gene. In nucleotides, the CDR3 is TGTGCCATCAGTGAGTCGCCAGGGGGCTATGGCTACACCTTC. Residues: CAISESPGGYGYTF.

This clonotype came up many times. The chain carries TRBV18 and TRBJ2-3; D unclear. The CDR3 covers 13 residues. V was cut by 2 bases and J by 5 bases, with 8 bases left in between. Germline CDR1 reads KGHSH; CDR2 reads LQKENI. The CDR3 DNA reads TGTGCCAGCTCACCAGATCAAGAAGATACGCAGTATTTT. Translated, it gives CASSPDQEDTQYF.

Ten or more counts support this clonotype. This chain connects TRBV7-8 to TRBJ2-7, with D tentatively TRBD1 (6 bases). The CDR3 consists of 13 residues. Between the trimmed V and J ends, which lost 5 bases and 2 bases, there was a span of 10 bases. The germline V gene has CDR1 SGHVS and CDR2 FQNEAQ. In DNA, the CDR3 is TGTGCCAGCAGCCCGGACAGTCCCTACGAGCAGTACTTC. This gives the protein CASSPDSPYEQYF. The whole variable domain, filled in from reference TRBV7-8 and TRBJ2-7, reads GAGVSQSPRYKVAKRGQDVALRCDPISGHVSLFWYQQALGQGPEFLTYFQNEAQLDKSGLPSDRFFAERPEGSVSTLKIQRTQQEDSAVYLCASSPDSPYEQYFGPGTRLTVT.

This clonotype appeared many times. The V and J genes are TRBV20-1 and TRBJ2-2, with D maybe TRBD2 (6 bases). The length of the CDR3 is 17 residues. Germline values: CDR1 DFQATT, CDR2 SNEGSKA (reference sequence). Trimming removed 0 bases from V and 3 bases from J, with 17 bases in between. CDR3 residues: CSARDLGGPHHTGELFF. The CDR3 nucleotides are TGCAGTGCTAGAGATCTTGGAGGGCCCCACCACACCGGGGAGCTGTTTTTT.

The CDR3 sequence is CSARDFMEASGNTIYF. CDR3 DNA: TGCAGTGCTAGAGATTTCATGGAGGCTTCCGGAAACACCATATATTTT. This chain connects TRBV20-1 to TRBJ1-3, with unresolved D. This CDR3 has 16 amino acids. Germline V CDR1 and CDR2: DFQATT, SNEGSKA (reference sequence). Trimming left V 0 bases short and J 4 bases short, with 16 bases between.

The chain uses TRBV2 and TRBJ2-7; 7 bases map to TRBD1. This CDR3 region has 15 residues. The V gene's germline CDR1 is SNHLY and CDR2 FYNNEI. The trim removed 0 bases at V and 2 bases at J, leaving 4 bases unmatched. CDR3 nucleotides: TGTGCCAGCAGTGAAGCAGGGACAGAGGCCTACGAGCAGTACTTC. Protein: CASSEAGTEAYEQYF.

This chain connects TRBV4-1 to TRBJ2-7; tentatively, D is TRBD1 (7 bases). The V end was cut by 2 bases, the J end by 2 bases, with 13 bases between. CDR3 length equals 15 residues. CDR1 MGHRA and CDR2 YSYEKL come from the germline V gene. The CDR3 nucleotides are TGCGCCAGCAGCCAACCAACCAGGGGGGCCTACGAGCAGTACTTC. This gives the protein CASSQPTRGAYEQYF.

This chain joins TRBV5-1 and TRBJ2-1, with D perhaps TRBD1 (6 bases). Germline CDR1 and CDR2: SGHRS and YFSETQ. Trimming pared 4 bases from V and 4 bases from J, leaving 15 bases between. The CDR3 has 15 residues. The CDR3, as DNA: TGCGCCAGCAGCCCCCGGGACAAGGATTACAATGAGCAGTTCTTC. Its protein is CASSPRDKDYNEQFF.

This clonotype occurred many times. V gene TRBV30 combines with J gene TRBJ1-1, with TRBD1 as a possible D gene (5 bases). The ends were cut back, 7 bases at V and 0 bases at J, with 9 bases in the middle. The germline gives CDR1 GTSNPN, CDR2 SVGIG (reference sequence). There are 12 residues in the CDR3. The CDR3 loop reads CAYLGLNTEAFF. CDR3 bases: TGTGCCTACCTGGGGCTGAACACTGAAGCTTTCTTT.

The V call is TRBV15, the J call TRBJ1-2; D is uncertain. Germline values: CDR1 LNHNV, CDR2 YYDKDF (reference sequence). The CDR3 consists of 14 residues. V was trimmed by 0 bases and J by 6 bases, leaving 11 bases between them. The CDR3 nucleotides read TGTGCCACCAGCAGAGAGATTTCGGCAGATGGCTACACCTTC. Encoded protein: CATSREISADGYTF.

Remarks on this clonotype: With a much larger clone just one base away, this may be a read error. CDR3 region: CSARGPGTSGGAYEQYF. In DNA, the CDR3 is TGCAGTGCTAGAGGCCCCGGGACTAGCGGGGGGGCCTATGAGCAGTACTTC. This chain uses TRBV20-1 with TRBJ2-7, with 16 positions matching TRBD2. The CDR3 is made up of 17 amino acids. Looked up from germline, CDR1 is DFQATT and CDR2 is SNEGSKA (reference sequence).

This clonotype occurred many times. This chain connects TRBV5-1 to TRBJ1-1; the D is unclear. The CDR3 totals 14 residues. V was clipped by 4 bases and J by 4 bases, with 14 bases between them. CDR1 and CDR2 (germline): SGHRS, YFSETQ. The CDR3: CASSGEHRGTEAFF. The DNA for the CDR3 is TGCGCCAGCAGCGGGGAACACCGGGGCACTGAAGCTTTCTTT.

This clonotype was observed many times. CDR3 DNA: TGTGCCAGCAGCTTACGAAAAACGGGGCTTTCCGCCGAGCAGTACTTC. Translated: CASSLRKTGLSAEQYF. The rearrangement joins TRBV11-3 to TRBJ2-7; D may be TRBD1 or TRBD2 (5 bases each). The CDR3 consists of 16 residues. The V gene's germline CDR1 is SGHNT and CDR2 YENEEA. V was pared by 2 bases and J by 6 bases, with 20 bases between. Using reference TRBV11-3 and TRBJ2-7 for the parts outside the CDR3, the full variable domain is EAGVVQSPRYKIIEKKQPVAFWCNPISGHNTLYWYLQNLGQGPELLIRYENEEAVDDSQLPKDRFSAERLKGVDSTLKIQPAELGDSAVYLCASSLRKTGLSAEQYFGPGTRLTVT.

V gene TRBV11-2 combines with J gene TRBJ1-4; a weak D match, TRBD1 (5 bases). V was pared by 5 bases and J by 2 bases, with 12 bases between. This CDR3 has 15 amino acids. The germline V gene has CDR1 SGHAT and CDR2 FQNNGV. The CDR3 protein is CASSATDSTNEKLFF. The CDR3, as DNA: TGTGCCAGCAGCGCAACAGACAGTACTAATGAAAAACTGTTTTTT. The full variable domain, in which reference TRBV11-2 and TRBJ1-4 provide the parts outside the CDR3, is EAGVAQSPRYKIIEKRQSVAFWCNPISGHATLYWYQQILGQGPKLLIQFQNNGVVDDSQLPKDRFSAERLKGVDSTLKIQPAKLEDSAVYLCASSATDSTNEKLFFGSGTQLSVL.

In this sample, this clonotype turned up many times. The V and J genes are TRBV6-1 and TRBJ1-5; weak D call: TRBD1 (5 bases). V shed 7 bases and J shed 7 bases, with 20 bases lying between them. The CDR3 runs to 15 residues. Per germline, CDR1 MNHNS and CDR2 SASEGT. The CDR3 protein is CASTREPALNQPQHF. DNA of the CDR3: TGTGCCAGCACCAGGGAGCCCGCATTGAACCAGCCCCAGCATTTT.

The chain combines TRBV12-3 or TRBV12-4 with TRBJ1-2; tentative D call: TRBD1 (5 bases). CDR3 length: 13 residues. V shed 3 bases and J shed 5 bases, with 10 bases lying between them. The chain's CDR3 is CASSFAGSYGYTF. The CDR3 nucleotides read TGTGCCAGCAGTTTTGCAGGGAGTTATGGCTACACCTTC.

Notes on this clonotype: A much larger clonotype is one base distant, so this may be a read error. The chain uses TRBV6-2 or TRBV6-3 and TRBJ1-6, with D perhaps matching TRBD1 (5 bases). The CDR3 consists of 15 residues. Between the trimmed V and J ends, which lost 5 bases and 11 bases, there was a span of 19 bases. Germline lookup yields CDR1 MNHEY and CDR2 SVGEGT. The CDR3 DNA sequence: TGTGCCAGCAGTCTGGACATCGGACTGAATCCACCCCTCCACTTT. This encodes CASSLDIGLNPPLHF.

This clonotype was seen ten or more times. The chain uses TRBV7-6 and TRBJ1-1, with D unclear. Trimming stripped 5 bases from V and 5 bases from J, with 15 bases between. This CDR3 comprises 14 residues. From germline, CDR1 is SGHVS and CDR2 FNYEAQ. The CDR3 loop reads CASSQNEVETEAFF. DNA of the CDR3: TGTGCCAGCAGCCAGAACGAGGTTGAGACTGAAGCTTTCTTT.